This entry concerns a single TCR beta chain. Its antigen is currently unknown. The data derive from a study of chemoradiotherapy in HPV16-positive cancers. Study findings and constraints: In HPV16-positive patients, HPV-responsive T-cell expansion tracked better recurrence-free survival.

The table came from immunoSEQ multiplex PCR; TCRdb's copy has only in-frame clones and leaves some out. The data show 10,000 to 15,000 clones, roughly 87% seen once. The germline CDR1 and CDR2 sequences are MGHRA and YSYEKL. This CDR3 has 16 amino acids. Trimming took 3 bases from V and 1 from J, leaving 12 bases between them. Over chemoradiotherapy, repertoires were sampled more than once. The receptor's source is a human donor with HPV-associated anogenital cancer. The sequencing here drew on blood, taken from a patient who underwent chemoradiotherapy. The chain uses TRBV4-1 and TRBJ1-4; D is uncertain. CDR3 in DNA: TGCGCCAGCAGCCAGTTGAGTTGGGGAACTAATGAAAAACTGTTTTTT. It codes for CASSQLSWGTNEKLFF.